This is a list of T cell receptor beta chains from one sample in a study of T cells after yellow fever vaccination. A single record per CDR3 protein comes from TCRdb applying MiXCR to the 5' RACE reads. The sample has 240,000 or so distinct CDR3 sequences, 6.9% seen once. This specimen was CD4+ T cells sorted from PBMCs, taken 15 days after the yellow fever booster vaccination. Receptor source: a young man who received the YFV17D yellow fever vaccine. CDR3s include the opening cysteine and the closing phenylalanine or tryptophan. D genes are given only for firm matches. Where a row states a size, it is once, few, many or the class of an expanded clone; other rows omit it.

D	V	size	J	CDR3	DNA
-	TRBV15	many	TRBJ2-5	CATSREETQYF	TGTGCCACCAGCAGAGAAGAGACCCAGTACTTC
-	TRBV4-3	-	TRBJ1-1	CASSYIRDTIMNTEAFF	TGCGCCAGCAGCTATATCCGGGACACGATCATGAACACTGAAGCTTTCTTT
-	TRBV5-1	many	TRBJ2-7	CASSSSGTGSYEQYF	TGCGCCAGCAGCTCCTCCGGGACGGGCTCCTACGAGCAGTACTTC
TRBD2	TRBV20-1	-	TRBJ2-4	CSAGGLAKNIQYF	TGCAGTGCCGGGGGGTTAGCCAAAAACATTCAGTACTTC
TRBD1	TRBV7-2	many	TRBJ2-1	CASSKQRGQGGLEQFF	TGTGCCAGCAGCAAGCAAAGGGGACAGGGCGGACTAGAGCAGTTCTTC
-	TRBV6-2/TRBV6-3	-	TRBJ1-1	CASSFHLTGILPEAFF	TGTGCCAGCAGTTTCCACCTTACAGGGATCCTCCCTGAAGCTTTCTTT
-	TRBV7-8	many	TRBJ2-1	CASSLGESSRYEQFF	TGTGCCAGCAGCTTAGGCGAGTCTAGTAGATATGAGCAGTTCTTC
-	TRBV5-6	many	TRBJ2-3	CASSLSGTDTQYF	TGTGCCAGCAGCTTAAGTGGCACAGATACGCAGTATTTT
-	TRBV28	few	TRBJ2-2	CASWRENTGELFF	TGTGCCAGCTGGCGGGAGAACACCGGGGAGCTGTTTTTT
-	TRBV20-1	few	TRBJ2-7	CSAPTGGSLGEQYF	TGCAGTGCTCCAACTGGGGGGAGTTTGGGCGAGCAGTACTTC
TRBD2	TRBV10-3	few	TRBJ2-7	CAILSTLSGSHEQYF	TGTGCCATACTATCCACTCTTAGCGGGAGTCACGAGCAGTACTTC
-	TRBV3-1	few	TRBJ1-5	CASSRGGGAEPQHF	TGTGCCAGCAGCCGGGGCGGGGGCGCGGAGCCCCAGCATTTT
-	TRBV5-6	many	TRBJ1-1	CASSQGGTEAFF	TGTGCCAGCAGTCAGGGAGGCACTGAAGCTTTCTTT
TRBD1	TRBV19	many	TRBJ1-4	CASTTTGINEKLFF	TGTGCCAGTACCACGACAGGGATTAATGAAAAACTGTTTTTT
TRBD2	TRBV7-2	few	TRBJ2-7	CASSPSGIEYEQYF	TGTGCCAGCAGCCCTAGCGGGATAGAGTACGAGCAGTACTTC
-	TRBV20-1	few	TRBJ1-1	CSARDSRFTEAFF	TGCAGTGCTAGAGATTCAAGGTTTACTGAAGCTTTCTTT
TRBD1	TRBV28	many	TRBJ2-4	CASSGQGGENIQYF	TGTGCCAGCAGTGGACAGGGAGGAGAAAACATTCAGTACTTC
-	TRBV10-3	few	TRBJ2-7	CAIRDRAYEQYF	TGTGCCATCAGGGACAGAGCCTACGAGCAGTACTTC
-	TRBV12-3/TRBV12-4	few	TRBJ2-7	CASSLSRLVGEQYF	TGTGCCAGCAGTTTAAGTCGGCTGGTAGGCGAGCAGTACTTC
-	TRBV5-1	many	TRBJ2-1	CASSSTASSYNEQFF	TGCGCCAGCAGCTCGACAGCTAGCTCCTACAATGAGCAGTTCTTC
TRBD2	TRBV20-1	few	TRBJ2-3	CRPLAGTDTQYF	TGCAGACCATTAGCGGGAACCGATACGCAGTATTTT
-	TRBV20-1	-	TRBJ2-3	CSAHRWDSTDTQYF	TGCAGTGCCCATCGTTGGGATAGCACAGATACGCAGTATTTT
-	TRBV29-1	few	TRBJ1-2	CSAHARNYGYTF	TGCAGCGCCCATGCCCGAAACTATGGCTACACCTTC
TRBD2	TRBV7-2	-	TRBJ2-7	CASRAAGGTYEQYF	TGTGCCAGCAGGGCTGCGGGGGGGACCTACGAGCAGTACTTC
-	TRBV7-9	-	TRBJ2-7	CASSSDGDLYEQYF	TGTGCCAGCAGCTCGGACGGGGATCTCTACGAGCAGTACTTC
-	TRBV6-5	-	TRBJ2-7	CASSYSSSGFNYEQYF	TGTGCCAGCAGTTACTCCTCCAGCGGGTTTAACTACGAGCAGTACTTC
TRBD2	TRBV4-3	many	TRBJ2-2	CASSQEGGWTGELFF	TGCGCCAGCAGCCAAGAGGGGGGGTGGACCGGGGAGCTGTTTTTT
TRBD2	TRBV4-3	many	TRBJ2-2	CASSPWTRSDTGELFF	TGCGCCAGCAGCCCGTGGACTAGGTCGGACACCGGGGAGCTGTTTTTT
-	TRBV14	-	TRBJ2-6	CASSRRAGANVLTF	TGTGCCAGCAGCCGACGGGCAGGGGCCAACGTCCTGACTTTC
TRBD2	TRBV5-4	few	TRBJ2-1	CASSIGGLAGVYNEQFF	TGTGCCAGCAGCATTGGCGGACTAGCGGGAGTTTACAATGAGCAGTTCTTC
-	TRBV20-1	-	TRBJ2-1	CSASTPRYNEQFF	TGCAGTGCTAGTACCCCTAGATACAATGAGCAGTTCTTC
-	TRBV28	-	TRBJ2-6	CASTLRITGANVLTF	TGTGCCAGCACCCTTCGGATAACTGGGGCCAACGTCCTGACTTTC
TRBD1	TRBV18	few	TRBJ1-5	CASSPPDRGYNQPQHF	TGTGCCAGCTCACCACCCGACAGGGGTTACAATCAGCCCCAGCATTTT
-	TRBV30	-	TRBJ2-7	CAWSVVVGVYEQYF	TGTGCCTGGAGTGTAGTTGTGGGGGTCTACGAGCAGTACTTC
TRBD2	TRBV18	few	TRBJ2-7	CASSPGNSGYEQYF	TGTGCCAGCTCACCGGGCAATAGCGGGTACGAGCAGTACTTC
-	TRBV29-1	-	TRBJ2-7	CSVRKGPGYEQYF	TGCAGCGTTCGTAAGGGGCCGGGCTACGAGCAGTACTTC
-	TRBV5-6	-	TRBJ1-1	CASSWEANTEAFF	TGTGCCAGCAGCTGGGAAGCGAACACTGAAGCTTTCTTT
TRBD2	TRBV7-9	many	TRBJ2-3	CASSISGSTDTQYF	TGTGCCAGCAGCATTAGCGGGAGCACAGATACGCAGTATTTT
-	TRBV12-3/TRBV12-4	many	TRBJ2-5	CASSVGGHSETQYF	TGTGCCAGCTCGGTTGGGGGTCATTCAGAGACCCAGTACTTC
-	TRBV28	few	TRBJ2-5	CASEPGPGEETQYF	TGTGCCAGCGAACCGGGTCCAGGAGAAGAGACCCAGTACTTC
-	TRBV7-2	many	TRBJ1-1	CASRSGLNTEAFF	TGTGCCAGCAGGTCCGGCTTGAACACTGAAGCTTTCTTT